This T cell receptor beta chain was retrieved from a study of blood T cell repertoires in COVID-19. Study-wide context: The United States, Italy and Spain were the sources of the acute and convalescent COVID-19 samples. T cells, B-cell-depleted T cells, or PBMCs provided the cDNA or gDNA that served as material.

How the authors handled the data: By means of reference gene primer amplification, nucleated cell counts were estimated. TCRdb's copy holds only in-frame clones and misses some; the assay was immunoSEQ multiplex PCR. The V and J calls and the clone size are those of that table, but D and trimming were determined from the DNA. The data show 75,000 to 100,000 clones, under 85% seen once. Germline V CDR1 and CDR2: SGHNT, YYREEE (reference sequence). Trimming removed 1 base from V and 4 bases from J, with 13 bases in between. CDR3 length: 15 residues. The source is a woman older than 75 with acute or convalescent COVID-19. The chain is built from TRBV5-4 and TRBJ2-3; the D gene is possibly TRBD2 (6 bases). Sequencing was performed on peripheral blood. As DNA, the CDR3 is TGTGCCAGCAGCTTGCCGGGAGATCGGGCAGATACGCAGTATTTT. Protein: CASSLPGDRADTQYF.